The subject of this entry is one T cell receptor beta chain. Its specificity is not known. This sample stems from a study of beta chain features in type 1 diabetes. Per the germline V gene, CDR1 is SGHNT and CDR2 is YYREEE (reference sequence). The trim removed 1 base at V and 5 bases at J, leaving 9 bases unmatched. This CDR3 is 16 amino acids long. Every isolated RNA sample was fully reverse transcribed, so sequencing captured expressed TCRB transcripts. The table came from immunoSEQ multiplex PCR; TCRdb's copy has only in-frame clones and leaves some out. The sample carries hundreds of thousands of clones, around 10% recorded once. General observations from the study: Shorter templates might be favored by PCR, equally in patients and controls.

The V call is TRBV5-4, the J call TRBJ2-5; TRBD2 aligns across 9 bases. The receptor's source is a woman between 18 and 29 years old in good health. The sample comprised naive CD4+ T cells from blood. The DNA for the CDR3 is TGTGCCAGCAGCTTGCCGGCGCGGGGGGGCCAGGAGACCCAGTACTTC. Translating gives CASSLPARGGQETQYF.